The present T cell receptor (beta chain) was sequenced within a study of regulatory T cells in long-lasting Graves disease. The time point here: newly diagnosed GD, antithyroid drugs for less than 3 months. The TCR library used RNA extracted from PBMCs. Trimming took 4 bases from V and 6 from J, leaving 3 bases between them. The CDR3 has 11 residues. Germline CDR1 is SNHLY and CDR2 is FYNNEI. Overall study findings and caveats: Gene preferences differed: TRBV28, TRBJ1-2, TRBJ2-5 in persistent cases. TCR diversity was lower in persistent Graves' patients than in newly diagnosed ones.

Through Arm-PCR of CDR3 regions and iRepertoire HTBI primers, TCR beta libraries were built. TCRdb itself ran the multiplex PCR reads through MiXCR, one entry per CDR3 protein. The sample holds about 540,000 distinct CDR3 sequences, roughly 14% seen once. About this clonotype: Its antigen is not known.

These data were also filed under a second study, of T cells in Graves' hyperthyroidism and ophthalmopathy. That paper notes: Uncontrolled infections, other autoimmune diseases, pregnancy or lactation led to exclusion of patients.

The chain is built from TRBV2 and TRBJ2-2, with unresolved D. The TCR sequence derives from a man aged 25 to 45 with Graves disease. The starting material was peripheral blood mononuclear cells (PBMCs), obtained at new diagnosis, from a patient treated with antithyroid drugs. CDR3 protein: CASSGSGELFF. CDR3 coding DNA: TGTGCCAGCAGTGGGTCCGGGGAGCTGTTTTTT.